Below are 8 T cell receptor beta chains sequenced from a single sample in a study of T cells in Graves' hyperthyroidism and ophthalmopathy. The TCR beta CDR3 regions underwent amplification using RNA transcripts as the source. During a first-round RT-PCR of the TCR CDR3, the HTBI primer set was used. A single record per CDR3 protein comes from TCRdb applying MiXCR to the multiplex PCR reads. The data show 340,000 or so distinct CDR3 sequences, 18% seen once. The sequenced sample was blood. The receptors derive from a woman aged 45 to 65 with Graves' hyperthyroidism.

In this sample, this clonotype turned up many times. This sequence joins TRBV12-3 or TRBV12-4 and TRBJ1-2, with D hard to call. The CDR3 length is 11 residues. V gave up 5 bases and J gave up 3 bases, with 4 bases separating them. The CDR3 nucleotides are TGTGCCAGCAGTCCCGACTATGGCTACACCTTC. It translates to CASSPDYGYTF.

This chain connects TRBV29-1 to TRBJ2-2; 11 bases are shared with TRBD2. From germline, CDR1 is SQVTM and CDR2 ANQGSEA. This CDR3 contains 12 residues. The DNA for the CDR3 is TGCAGTACTAGCGGGAGAGGTGGGGAGCTGTTTTTT. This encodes CSTSGRGGELFF.

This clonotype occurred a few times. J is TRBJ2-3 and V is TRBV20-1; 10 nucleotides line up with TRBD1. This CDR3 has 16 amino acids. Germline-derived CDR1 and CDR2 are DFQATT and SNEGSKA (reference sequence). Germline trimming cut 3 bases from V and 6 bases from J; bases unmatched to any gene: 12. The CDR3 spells CSASLTGTGDLDTQYF. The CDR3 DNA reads TGCAGTGCTAGTCTTACCGGGACAGGGGATTTGGATACGCAGTATTTT.

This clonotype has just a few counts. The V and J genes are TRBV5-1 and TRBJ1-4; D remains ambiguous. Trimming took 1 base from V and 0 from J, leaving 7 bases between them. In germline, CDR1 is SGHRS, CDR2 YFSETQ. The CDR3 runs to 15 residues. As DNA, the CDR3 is TGCGCCAGCAGCTTGAGCGATCCAACTAATGAAAAACTGTTTTTT. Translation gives CASSLSDPTNEKLFF.

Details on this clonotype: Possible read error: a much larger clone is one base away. The CDR3 protein is CASSVAGSNTGAFF. DNA for the CDR3: TGTGCCAGCAGTGTTGCCGGGTCGAACACTGGAGCTTTCTTT. The chain employs TRBV2 and TRBJ1-1; D call uncertain. The CDR3 has 14 amino acids. Germline values: CDR1 SNHLY, CDR2 FYNNEI.

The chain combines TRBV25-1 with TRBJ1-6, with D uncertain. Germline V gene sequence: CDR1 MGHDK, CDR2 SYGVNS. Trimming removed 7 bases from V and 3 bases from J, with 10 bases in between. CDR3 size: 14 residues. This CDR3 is CASNGPGYNSPLHF. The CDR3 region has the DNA TGTGCCAGCAACGGGCCAGGCTATAATTCACCCCTCCACTTT.

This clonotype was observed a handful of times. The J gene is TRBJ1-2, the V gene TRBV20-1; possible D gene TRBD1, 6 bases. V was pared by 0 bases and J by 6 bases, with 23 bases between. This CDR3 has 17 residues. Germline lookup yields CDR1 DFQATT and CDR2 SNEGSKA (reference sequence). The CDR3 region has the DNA TGCAGTGCTAGAGATCCTGGGGGGCTCGGCTCAGCTGATGGCTACACCTTC. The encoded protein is CSARDPGGLGSADGYTF.

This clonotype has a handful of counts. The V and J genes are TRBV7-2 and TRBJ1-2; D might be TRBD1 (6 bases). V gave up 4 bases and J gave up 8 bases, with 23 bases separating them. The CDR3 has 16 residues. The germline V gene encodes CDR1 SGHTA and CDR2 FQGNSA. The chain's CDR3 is CASSSPSGGRRYGYTF. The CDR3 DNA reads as TGTGCCAGCAGCTCCCCCAGCGGGGGCAGGAGGTACGGCTACACCTTC.